This T cell receptor beta chain originates from a study of cytomegalovirus exposure and HLA in healthy donors. Looking at the study overall: Assignment to the Caucasian-associated ancestry cluster applied to 75% to 85% of the approximately 400 genotyped donors.

This clone was detected only a few times. The PCR was carried out with 60 Vbeta primers and 13 Jbeta primers. The protocol was immunoSEQ multiplex PCR, while the TCRdb copy is restricted to in-frame clones and leaves out a portion. The sample includes roughly 100,000 clones, approximately 80% of them seen just once. The germline V gene encodes CDR1 SNHLY and CDR2 FYNNEI. The CDR3 spans 15 residues. V lost 3 bases and J lost 3; bases outside the gene matches: 6. The source material was PBMCs. The chain combines TRBV2 with TRBJ2-3; the match to TRBD1 covers 7 bases. This receptor was obtained from a male donor in good health and CMV-seropositive. The CDR3 nucleotides are TGTGCCAGCAGTGAGGCTGGGACAGCTACAGATACGCAGTATTTT. This encodes CASSEAGTATDTQYF.